This entry concerns a single TCR beta chain. The sample is drawn from a study of T-cell memory formation after mild COVID-19. TCRdb ran MiXCR on the 5' RACE reads and lists one entry per CDR3 protein. The sample contains around 440,000 distinct CDR3 sequences, 18% of which appear only once. The CDR3 is 13 amino acids. V was trimmed by 10 bases and J by 4 bases, leaving 16 bases between them. Sequenced: PBMCs or a T cell subset sorted from them (not recorded which). The V and J genes are TRBV12-3 or TRBV12-4 and TRBJ2-5; D uncertain. This clonotype originated in an adult woman who had mild COVID-19 (a few samples of this study predate the infection). Cell type and time point are not known. The CDR3 DNA reads TGTGCCATCCGAGCAGGATCGGCAGAGACCCAGTACTTC. This translates into CAIRAGSAETQYF.